One and the same sample provided the 2 T cell receptor beta chains below, sequenced in a study of CD8 T cells in ankylosing spondylitis. Study results and caveats: Seemingly distinctive of ankylosing spondylitis blood was a TCR beta motif formed by eight highly homologous variants.

These receptors have no known antigen. TCRdb reanalysed the 5' RACE reads using MiXCR and keeps one entry per CDR3 protein. The data hold 700,000 or so distinct CDR3 sequences, with 15% to 20% observed a single time. Specimen: blood, either unsorted or a sorted T cell fraction (not recorded which). These receptors came from a male donor with ankylosing spondylitis.

This clonotype was detected only a few times. V gene TRBV20-1 combines with J gene TRBJ1-4; D is possibly TRBD1 (5 bases). Germline CDR1 DFQATT, CDR2 SNEGSKA (reference sequence). CDR3 length equals 16 residues. Trimming cost V 0 bases and J 7 bases, with 18 bases left between them. The CDR3 loop reads CSARDSRDLWGEKLFF. The CDR3 nucleotides read TGCAGTGCTAGAGATTCTCGGGACCTCTGGGGTGAAAAACTGTTTTTT.

The table lists this clonotype with many counts. The genes are TRBV24-1 and TRBJ2-1; 10 nucleotides match TRBD2. V was clipped by 2 bases and J by 6 bases; unmatched bases: 6. The CDR3 runs to 16 residues. Per germline, CDR1 KGHDR and CDR2 SFDVKD. Here the CDR3 DNA reads TGTGCCACCAGTGATTCTGGTAGCGGGGGGTCCAATGAGCAGTTCTTC. It encodes CATSDSGSGGSNEQFF.